Presented here are 3 T cell receptor beta chains from one specimen sequenced in a study of cytomegalovirus exposure and HLA in healthy donors. Use of 60 Vbeta and 13 Jbeta primers characterized the PCR. Sequenced by immunoSEQ multiplex PCR; TCRdb stores in-frame clones only, minus some. The data show 150,000 to 200,000 clones, approximately 85% seen once. Sequencing was done on a sample of PBMCs. These receptors were taken from a woman between 50 and 59 years old in good health and CMV-seronegative.

This chain uses TRBV10-2 with TRBJ1-2; D unresolved. The CDR3 is 14 residues long. CDR1 and CDR2 from the germline V gene are WSHSY and SAAADI. Trimming left V 6 bases short and J 2 bases short, with 13 bases between. CDR3 DNA sequence: TGCGCCAGCAGGAAGACTGATCCCAACTATGGCTACACCTTC. Protein: CASRKTDPNYGYTF.

This chain links TRBV5-1 with TRBJ2-7; 13 nucleotides align to TRBD2. Trimming cost V 7 bases and J 5 bases; bases outside gene matches: 0. The CDR3 contains 12 residues. Germline CDR1 is SGHRS and CDR2 is YFSETQ. The CDR3 here is CASGLAGDEQYF. As DNA, the CDR3 is TGCGCCAGCGGACTAGCGGGAGACGAGCAGTACTTC.

The chain carries TRBV5-8 and TRBJ2-5; D is possibly TRBD1 (5 bases). Trimming removed 0 bases from V and 2 bases from J, with 8 bases in between. CDR1 SGHTS and CDR2 YDEGEE come from the germline V gene. The CDR3 totals 14 residues. The CDR3 DNA sequence: TGTGCCAGCAGCTTGGGTAGGGGTCAAGAGACCCAGTACTTC. Translating it yields CASSLGRGQETQYF.